The following is a T cell receptor (beta chain) sequence with its context. The antigen is not known. The data originate from a study of a mutant IDH1 vaccine in newly diagnosed glioma. Study-wide context: Vaccination followed radiotherapy alone by 4-6 weeks, or accompanied temozolomide cycles. Week 47 marked visit V13, whereas week 35 marked visit V12.

The method was immunoSEQ multiplex PCR; TCRdb's version includes in-frame clones alone and lacks a portion of them. The sample has about 94,000 clones, roughly 86% seen once. The time point: week 47, end of study. The study gave 300 ug of mutant IDH1 20-mer peptide per vaccine dose, with topical imiquimod. The CDR3 length is 16 residues. The TCR sequence derives from a woman in her forties or fifties with glioma. Sequencing used PBMCs, obtained from a glioma patient whose treatment included an IDH1 peptide vaccine. The rearrangement joins TRBV21-1 to TRBJ1-5; the table's D gene call, TRBD1, was not cross checked with the DNA. TRBV21-1 is described as a pseudogene. CDR3 sequence (DNA): TGTGCCAGCAGCAAAGGCGGCAGGGGGGCGGATCAGCCCCAGCATTTT. It codes for CASSKGGRGADQPQHF.